These 16 T cell receptor beta chains were all obtained from the same sample, sequenced in a study of neoadjuvant anti-PD-1 for oral cavity cancer. Time point indicated: after neoadjuvant nivolumab, at surgical resection. Using immunoSEQ multiplex PCR, the repertoire was profiled, and TCRdb retains in-frame clones only, with some absent. The sample carries thousands of clones, 70% recorded once. Specimen: PBMCs, collected after nivolumab (anti-PD-1) treatment. These receptors came from a person aged 35 to 85 with oral cavity squamous cell carcinoma.

V gene TRBV4-3 combines with J gene TRBJ2-5, with 11 bases aligning to TRBD2. The J segment lost 5 bases and the V segment lost 0 bases, leaving 14 bases of the junction unmatched. Germline V gene sequence: CDR1 LGHNA, CDR2 YSLEER. The CDR3 is 19 residues long. CDR3 DNA: TGCGCCAGCAGCCAAGATCGCCTAGCGGGGGGTGTACCAAGGGAGACCCAGTACTTC. Translated, it gives CASSQDRLAGGVPRETQYF.

V gene TRBV7-2 combines with J gene TRBJ1-3, with D possibly being TRBD1 (5 bases). Trimming cost V 0 bases and J 5 bases, with 11 bases left between them. Germline CDR1 and CDR2: SGHTA and FQGNSA. There are 15 residues in the CDR3. CDR3 sequence: CASSLAGGGRNTIYF. The CDR3 DNA reads TGTGCCAGCAGCTTAGCAGGCGGGGGTCGAAACACCATATATTTT. Using reference TRBV7-2 and TRBJ1-3 for the parts outside the CDR3, the full variable domain is GAGVSQSPSNKVTEKGKDVELRCDPISGHTALYWYRQSLGQGLEFLIYFQGNSAPDKSGLPSDRFSAERTGGSVSTLTIQRTQQEDSAVYLCASSLAGGGRNTIYFGEGSWLTVV.

V usage is TRBV28 and J usage is TRBJ1-2, with TRBD1 as a possible D gene (6 bases). Trimming left V 5 bases short and J 3 bases short, with 16 bases between. CDR1 and CDR2 from the germline V gene are MDHEN and SYDVKM. The CDR3 consists of 15 residues. For the CDR3, the DNA is TGTGCCAGCAGTACGGAACAGGACAGTTACTATGGCTACACCTTC. This encodes CASSTEQDSYYGYTF.

A few counts support this clone. The rearrangement uses TRBV2 and TRBJ2-1; 7 nucleotides agree with TRBD2. V was clipped by 7 bases and J by 3 bases; unmatched bases: 3. The CDR3 has 13 residues. The germline CDR1 and CDR2 sequences are SNHLY and FYNNEI. CDR3 amino acids: CASKASGYNEQFF. The CDR3 DNA follows: TGTGCCAGCAAGGCTAGCGGCTACAATGAGCAGTTCTTC.

The V call is TRBV7-9, the J call TRBJ1-5; D is ambiguous. Germline V CDR1 and CDR2: SEHNR, FQNEAQ (reference sequence). The CDR3 is 13 residues long. V was shortened by 3 bases and J by 5 bases, with 8 bases between the two germline ends. The DNA of the CDR3 is TGTGCCAGCAGCTTTGGCATGCATCAGCCCCAGCATTTT. This sequence encodes CASSFGMHQPQHF.

The chain links TRBV5-5 to TRBJ2-1; 7 nucleotides match TRBD1. J gave up 4 bases and V 2 bases, and 15 bases lay outside the gene matches. CDR1 and CDR2 from the germline V gene are SGHKS and YYEKEE (reference sequence). CDR3 length: 18 residues. The CDR3 DNA reads TGTGCCAGCAGCTTAAGAACAGGGGCCCCCGCCCTATACAATGAGCAGTTCTTC. Its protein product is CASSLRTGAPALYNEQFF.

The chain is built from TRBV5-6 and TRBJ1-1, with 12 bases fitting TRBD1. Germline V lookup: CDR1 SGHDT, CDR2 YYEEEE. The V segment lost 5 bases and the J segment 7 bases; nucleotides outside the gene matches: 6. The CDR3 runs 14 residues. CDR3 DNA sequence: TGTGCCAGCAGTTGGGGACAGGGGGCGGGTGAAGCTTTCTTT. It is translated as CASSWGQGAGEAFF.

This chain links TRBV9 with TRBJ2-2, with D possibly TRBD1 on 5 matching bases. Germline V lookup: CDR1 SGDLS, CDR2 YYNGEE. V lost 0 bases and J lost 0, with 9 bases in between. The CDR3 runs to 16 residues. The CDR3 is CASSVGGRSNTGELFF. CDR3 nucleotides: TGTGCCAGCAGCGTAGGGGGCAGGTCGAACACCGGGGAGCTGTTTTTT.

This clone was observed a few times. The chain recombines TRBV5-4 with TRBJ1-1; no reliable D call. Germline V gene data show CDR1 as SGHNT and CDR2 as YYREEE (reference sequence). The CDR3 totals 17 residues. V lost 0 bases and J lost 3, with 18 bases in between. The DNA of the CDR3 is TGTGCCAGCAGCTTGGGCGGCGGACGCGGTTTTGACACTGAAGCTTTCTTT. Protein product: CASSLGGGRGFDTEAFF.

The genes are TRBV7-8 and TRBJ1-1; 9 bases line up with TRBD1. The CDR3 covers 15 residues. The germline gives CDR1 SGHVS, CDR2 FQNEAQ. Trimming removed 5 bases from V and 5 bases from J; junction bases left unmatched: 9. The CDR3 DNA is TGTGCCAGCAGCGCCGTTGGGACAGGGCGAACTGAAGCTTTCTTT. Amino acids: CASSAVGTGRTEAFF.

J is TRBJ1-6 and V is TRBV10-3; no reliable D call. CDR1 is ENHRY and CDR2 is SYGVKD in the germline V gene. Trimming stripped 3 bases from V and 4 bases from J, with 10 bases between. CDR3 size: 15 residues. CDR3 sequence: CAISDAGRYNSPLHF. The CDR3 nucleotides read TGTGCCATCAGTGACGCCGGGAGGTATAATTCACCCCTCCACTTT.

This clone was counted a few times. The rearrangement joins TRBV4-3 to TRBJ1-6; the D gene is possibly TRBD1 (5 bases). Trimming stripped 2 bases from V and 8 bases from J, with 13 bases between. This CDR3 has 15 residues. Germline V gives CDR1 LGHNA, CDR2 YSLEER. CDR3 nucleotide sequence: TGCGCCAGCAGCCAATCTCGGGACGGATATTCACCCCTCCACTTT. Translated: CASSQSRDGYSPLHF.

The chain employs TRBV29-1 and TRBJ2-5, with 8 bases matching TRBD2. The CDR3 length is 12 residues. CDR1 SQVTM and CDR2 ANQGSEA come from the germline V gene. The V segment lost 7 bases and the J segment 5 bases; nucleotides outside the gene matches: 6. As DNA, the CDR3 is TGCAGCGGCGGGGGGCTCTCCGAGACCCAGTACTTC. Its protein product is CSGGGLSETQYF.

The chain employs TRBV5-1 and TRBJ2-3; 9 bases are shared with TRBD2. V shed 5 bases and J 1 base; nucleotides not matched to a gene: 8. From germline, CDR1 is SGHRS and CDR2 YFSETQ. This CDR3 region has 16 residues. CDR3 loop: CASSLRAGGGTDTQYF. Written as DNA, the CDR3 is TGCGCCAGCAGTTTGCGAGCGGGGGGCGGCACAGATACGCAGTATTTT.

This clone was detected only once. The chain employs TRBV7-9 and TRBJ1-6, with D hard to call. This CDR3 spans 16 amino acids. V was shortened by 5 bases and J by 5 bases, with 16 bases between the two germline ends. Germline-derived CDR1 and CDR2 are SEHNR and FQNEAQ (reference sequence). The CDR3 nucleotides are TGTGCCAGCAGCCATCGGACCGGGAGAGATAATTCACCCCTCCACTTT. It specifies CASSHRTGRDNSPLHF.

This clone appeared a few times. The J gene is TRBJ1-3, the V gene TRBV10-3; 10 nucleotides agree with TRBD1. This CDR3 spans 17 amino acids. Trimming at V came to 0 bases and at J to 4 bases, leaving 6 bases not matched to a gene. The germline gives CDR1 ENHRY, CDR2 SYGVKD. The CDR3 sequence is CAISESGTGALGNTIYF. CDR3 sequence (DNA): TGTGCCATCAGTGAGTCTGGGACAGGGGCCTTGGGAAACACCATATATTTT.